The subject of this entry is one T cell receptor beta chain. This sample was taken from a study of blood T cell repertoires in COVID-19. Study as a whole: COVID-19 samples, acute and convalescent, were from the United States, Italy and Spain. Nucleic acid was either cDNA or gDNA, and it came from T cells, B-cell-depleted T cells, or PBMCs.

Germline values: CDR1 LNHDA, CDR2 SQIVND (reference sequence). Between the trimmed V and J ends, which lost 1 base and 4 bases, there was a span of 13 bases. The CDR3 is made up of 15 amino acids. Original data processing: Amplification from reference gene primers served as the basis for estimated nucleated cell counts. Profiling relied on immunoSEQ multiplex PCR, and the TCRdb table lists in-frame clones only, not all of them. The V and J calls and clone size were taken over from that table, and D and trimming were inferred from the DNA. The sample lists roughly 73,000 clones; more than 85% were seen once.

This receptor was taken from a man between 65 and 85 years old with active COVID-19. The chain employs TRBV19 and TRBJ1-2; D remains ambiguous. Sequenced sample: peripheral blood. The CDR3 DNA reads TGTGCCAGTAGTATAGCTGGAGGTCCGGGCTATGGCTACACCTTC. Its protein product is CASSIAGGPGYGYTF.